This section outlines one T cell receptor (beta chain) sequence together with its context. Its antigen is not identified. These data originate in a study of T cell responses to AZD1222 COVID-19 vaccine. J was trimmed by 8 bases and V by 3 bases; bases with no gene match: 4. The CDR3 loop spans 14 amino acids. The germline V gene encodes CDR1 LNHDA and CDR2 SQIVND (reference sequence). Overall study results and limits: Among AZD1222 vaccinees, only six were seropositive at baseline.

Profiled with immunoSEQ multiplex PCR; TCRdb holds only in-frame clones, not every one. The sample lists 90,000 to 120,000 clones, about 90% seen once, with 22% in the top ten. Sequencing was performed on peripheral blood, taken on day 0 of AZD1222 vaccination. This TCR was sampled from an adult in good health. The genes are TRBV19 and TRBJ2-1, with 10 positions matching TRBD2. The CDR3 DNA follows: TGTGCCAGTAGTATGATAGCGGGGGGAGATGAGCAGTTCTTC. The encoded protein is CASSMIAGGDEQFF.